This T cell receptor beta chain was captured by sequencing in a study of CD8 T cells in ankylosing spondylitis. Study conclusions and caveats: Certain motif variants had earlier been reported in reactive arthritis synovial fluid and blood.

The V gene lost 1 base and the J gene lost 3 bases, with 4 bases spanning the gap. CDR3 length: 13 residues. This clonotype was seen a handful of times. No antigen is known for it. Generation of TCR beta libraries employed quantitative 5'-RACE incorporating molecular barcodes. TCRdb fed the 5' RACE reads into MiXCR, producing one record per CDR3 protein. This table has 120,000 or so distinct CDR3 sequences, roughly 15% appearing once. Material for sequencing was blood, either unsorted or a sorted T cell fraction (not recorded which). The rearrangement links TRBV12-3 or TRBV12-4 to TRBJ2-1; D remains ambiguous. This receptor was taken from a female donor with ankylosing spondylitis or in good health (not recorded which). The CDR3 region is CASSLVRYNEQFF. DNA for the CDR3: TGTGCCAGCAGTTTAGTTCGCTACAATGAGCAGTTCTTC.